Shown below are 26 T cell receptor beta chains from a single sample sequenced in a study of cytomegalovirus exposure and HLA in healthy donors. This PCR relied on a set of 60 Vbeta primers and 13 Jbeta primers. TCRdb keeps only in-frame clones here, not all; method: immunoSEQ multiplex PCR. The sample contains approximately 170,000 clones, roughly 85% of which appear only once. The specimen sequenced was PBMCs. All receptors derive from a man younger than 35 in good health and CMV-seropositive.

The J gene is TRBJ2-2, the V gene TRBV7-9; TRBD1 is a possible D gene (5 bases). The CDR3 totals 15 residues. Trimming removed 5 bases at V and 4 bases at J, with 14 bases between. CDR1 is SEHNR, CDR2 FQNEAQ, per germline (reference sequence). As DNA, the CDR3 is TGTGCCAGCAGCCAGCCTTGGGGCGTCACCGGGGAGCTGTTTTTT. Encoded protein: CASSQPWGVTGELFF.

V usage is TRBV12-5 and J usage is TRBJ2-2; D not certain. Germline V CDR1 and CDR2: LGHNT, FRNRAP. This CDR3 contains 13 residues. Trimming took 6 bases from V and 3 from J, leaving 8 bases between them. The CDR3 coding sequence is TGTGCTAGTGGCGCGGATTACACCGGGGAGCTGTTTTTT. It is translated as CASGADYTGELFF.

The V gene is TRBV5-1, the J gene TRBJ2-7, with 7 bases matching TRBD2. The CDR3 loop spans 17 amino acids. The V and J ends lost 0 bases and 2 bases, in that order; junction bases with no gene match: 11. Germline values: CDR1 SGHRS, CDR2 YFSETQ. CDR3 nucleotide sequence: TGCGCCAGCAGCTTGGTGGGGGGGTCGCTATCCCCCTACGAGCAGTACTTC. It is translated as CASSLVGGSLSPYEQYF.

The chain uses TRBV10-3 and TRBJ2-1; D might be TRBD2 (6 bases). With 5 bases removed from V and 6 bases from J, the gap between germline ends came to 14 bases. This CDR3 has 14 residues. CDR1 ENHRY and CDR2 SYGVKD come from the germline V gene. In DNA form, the CDR3 reads TGTGCCATCAGTATCTGGGACGGGAGCAATGAGCAGTTCTTC. It is translated as CAISIWDGSNEQFF.

The V and J genes are TRBV30 and TRBJ2-2; 7 bases fit TRBD1. The length of the CDR3 is 15 residues. Germline V gene data show CDR1 as GTSNPN and CDR2 as SVGIG (reference sequence). J lost 3 bases, V lost 8 bases, and 12 bases had no gene match. CDR3 amino acids: CALPKVGTDTGELFF. The CDR3 bases are TGTGCCCTCCCAAAAGTGGGGACAGACACCGGGGAGCTGTTTTTT.

The CDR3 sequence: CASSLMAGAIHEQYF. In nucleotides, the CDR3 is TGTGCCAGCAGCTTAATGGCAGGGGCGATCCACGAGCAGTACTTC. The chain carries TRBV7-3 and TRBJ2-7; D might be TRBD1 (6 bases). There are 15 residues in the CDR3. Germline CDR1 reads SGHTA; CDR2 reads FQGTGA. Trimming left V 1 base short and J 5 bases short, with 15 bases between.

The chain recombines TRBV2 with TRBJ2-2; no firm D call. The germline CDR1 and CDR2 sequences are SNHLY and FYNNEI. With 4 bases removed from V and 1 base from J, the gap between germline ends came to 7 bases. The CDR3 covers 14 residues. The chain's CDR3 is CASSGMRNTGELFF. DNA for the CDR3: TGTGCCAGCAGTGGAATGAGGAACACCGGGGAGCTGTTTTTT.

The chain joins TRBV11-1 to TRBJ2-3; D not resolved. CDR1 SGHAT and CDR2 FQDESV come from the germline V gene (reference sequence). V was clipped by 1 base and J by 3 bases, with 5 bases between them. The CDR3 is 13 residues long. The CDR3 loop is CASSLVTTDTQYF. CDR3 bases: TGTGCCAGCAGCTTAGTGACTACAGATACGCAGTATTTT.

The chain uses TRBV6-1 and TRBJ1-5, with 9 bases identical to TRBD1. The CDR3 length is 15 residues. Trimming took 4 bases from V and 4 from J; bases not matched to a gene: 5. The V gene's germline CDR1 is MNHNS and CDR2 SASEGT. In DNA form, the CDR3 reads TGTGCCAGCAGTGGGTTACAGGGGGCGAATCAGCCCCAGCATTTT. This sequence encodes CASSGLQGANQPQHF.

Only one count was recorded for this clone. The chain couples TRBV10-1 to TRBJ2-3; 8 nucleotides agree with TRBD2. V lost 0 bases and J lost 2; bases outside the gene matches: 13. The CDR3 has 19 residues. Germline CDR1 and CDR2: WNHNN and SYGVQD (reference sequence). CDR3 sequence: CASSESTGAGAWNTDTQYF. In nucleotides, the CDR3 is TGCGCCAGCAGTGAGTCCACCGGAGCGGGAGCGTGGAACACAGATACGCAGTATTTT.

In its sample, this clone was seen a few times. The gene calls are TRBV30 and TRBJ2-5, with 7 nucleotides matching TRBD1. Trimming removed 5 bases from V and 2 bases from J; junction bases left unmatched: 14. The CDR3 loop spans 16 amino acids. Germline CDR1 and CDR2: GTSNPN and SVGIG (reference sequence). The CDR3 reads CAWGTLVRDSQETQYF. The CDR3 coding sequence is TGTGCCTGGGGTACCCTGGTTCGGGACAGTCAAGAGACCCAGTACTTC.

This clone was seen just once. The J gene is TRBJ1-1, the V gene TRBV4-1, with D perhaps matching TRBD1 (5 bases). The CDR3 runs to 15 residues. V was shortened by 0 bases and J by 7 bases, with 15 bases between the two germline ends. Germline loops: CDR1 MGHRA, CDR2 YSYEKL. The CDR3 sequence is CASSQEILGGGEAFF. For the CDR3, the DNA is TGCGCCAGCAGCCAAGAAATTCTCGGGGGGGGTGAAGCTTTCTTT.

The V call is TRBV27, the J call TRBJ2-1, with a tentative D call TRBD2 (6 bases). Germline loops: CDR1 MNHEY, CDR2 SMNVEV (reference sequence). V lost 4 bases and J lost 6, with 22 bases in between. The CDR3 spans 17 residues. In DNA form, the CDR3 reads TGTGCCAGCAGTTCCACCCCTCGACTAGGAGGGGTCAATGAGCAGTTCTTC. This sequence encodes CASSSTPRLGGVNEQFF.

The chain joins TRBV29-1 to TRBJ2-7; TRBD2 matches 9 bases. The V gene's germline CDR1 is SQVTM and CDR2 ANQGSEA. The CDR3 is 14 amino acids. The V gene end was trimmed by 4 bases and the J gene end by 4 bases; junction bases not matched to a gene: 8. The CDR3 DNA is TGCAGCGTTGGAGGGCTAGCGGGGTCGTACGAGCAGTACTTC. It translates to CSVGGLAGSYEQYF.

This sequence joins TRBV18 and TRBJ1-1; TRBD1 is a possible D gene (5 bases). Germline CDR1 and CDR2: KGHSH and LQKENI. The CDR3 has 13 amino acids. V lost 4 bases and J 5 bases, leaving 11 bases between the germline ends. The DNA of the CDR3 is TGTGCCAGCTCACAGCCTCAGGGAACTGAAGCTTTCTTT. This translates into CASSQPQGTEAFF.

Notes on this clone: An end of the junction differs from the germline gene, which may be a read error. This sequence joins TRBV5-1 and TRBJ1-4; D uncertain. This CDR3 is 14 amino acids long. The V gene's germline CDR1 is SGHRS and CDR2 YFSETQ. In nucleotides, the CDR3 is TGCGCCAGCAGCTTGGTTAGCGCTAAAGAAAAACTGTTTTTT. The encoded protein is CASSLVSAKEKLFF.

The CDR3: CASSEFRDNLGNQPQHF. The CDR3 nucleotides are TGTGCCAGCAGTGAGTTCAGGGATAATCTTGGCAATCAGCCCCAGCATTTT. J is TRBJ1-5 and V is TRBV6-1, with a weak D call TRBD1 (5 bases). CDR3 length: 17 amino acids. Trimming stripped 3 bases from V and 2 bases from J, with 17 bases between. CDR1 is MNHNS and CDR2 is SASEGT in the germline V gene.

The chain combines TRBV5-1 with TRBJ2-2; D is possibly TRBD1 (5 bases). Trimming took 0 bases from V and 0 from J, leaving 6 bases between them. The CDR3 loop spans 15 amino acids. Germline V gives CDR1 SGHRS, CDR2 YFSETQ. The CDR3, as DNA: TGCGCCAGCAGCTTGGTAGGGGCGAACACCGGGGAGCTGTTTTTT. This sequence encodes CASSLVGANTGELFF.

The rearrangement joins TRBV27 to TRBJ1-3; weak D call: TRBD1 (6 bases). This CDR3 is 14 amino acids long. Germline lookup yields CDR1 MNHEY and CDR2 SMNVEV (reference sequence). Trimming shortened V by 3 bases and J by 2 bases, and 8 bases separated the two germline ends. CDR3 DNA sequence: TGTGCCAGCAGTTTCAAGGGGGCTGGAAACACCATATATTTT. It codes for CASSFKGAGNTIYF.

J is TRBJ1-2 and V is TRBV6-5; 9 nucleotides match TRBD1. Germline V CDR1 and CDR2: MNHEY, SVGAGI. This CDR3 region has 14 residues. V lost 6 bases to trimming and J lost 0 bases; unmatched junction nucleotides: 2. CDR3 coding DNA: TGTGCCAGCAGGGACAGGGGCACTAACTATGGCTACACCTTC. Translating gives CASRDRGTNYGYTF.

The rearrangement links TRBV29-1 to TRBJ2-2, with a weak D call TRBD2 (6 bases). The germline V and J ends were trimmed by 5 bases and 1 base, with 14 bases remaining between them. The germline V gene encodes CDR1 SQVTM and CDR2 ANQGSEA. This CDR3 has 15 residues. CDR3 nucleotides: TGCAGCGTTCGCGGGGACTCTTTGAACACCGGGGAGCTGTTTTTT. It codes for CSVRGDSLNTGELFF.

The J gene is TRBJ2-7, the V gene TRBV10-2, with no clear D. V dropped 2 bases and J dropped 7 bases, with 9 bases sitting between them. Germline values: CDR1 WSHSY, CDR2 SAAADI. There are 12 residues in the CDR3. This CDR3 reads CASSEMFGEQYF. The CDR3 DNA reads TGCGCCAGCAGTGAGATGTTCGGGGAGCAGTACTTC.

This rearrangement joins TRBV30 to TRBJ1-2; TRBD1 might be the D (6 bases). V was trimmed by 4 bases and J by 4 bases, leaving 22 bases between them. The germline V gene has CDR1 GTSNPN and CDR2 SVGIG (reference sequence). CDR3 length: 16 amino acids. The CDR3 loop is CAWTPPVGATIYGYTF. The CDR3 region has the DNA TGTGCCTGGACCCCACCCGTGGGGGCAACAATCTATGGCTACACCTTC.

This clone was seen a single time. The genes are TRBV11-2 and TRBJ1-3; no clear D gene. The V and J ends lost 0 bases and 0 bases respectively, with 18 bases between them. CDR3 length: 19 amino acids. CDR1 is SGHAT, CDR2 FQNNGV, per germline. CDR3 coding DNA: TGTGCCAGCAGCTTAGATCGCACACCATTGGAGAACTCTGGAAACACCATATATTTT. It codes for CASSLDRTPLENSGNTIYF.

DNA for the CDR3: TGTGCCAGCAGCGTAGGACTCAATGAGCAGTTCTTC. Amino acids: CASSVGLNEQFF. This chain links TRBV9 with TRBJ2-1; D uncertain. Germline V gene lookup returns CDR1 SGDLS and CDR2 YYNGEE. CDR3 size: 12 residues. The germline V and J ends were trimmed by 0 bases and 6 bases, with 4 bases remaining between them.

The chain links TRBV27 to TRBJ2-2; 15 nucleotides line up with TRBD2. V shed 6 bases and J 7 bases; nucleotides not matched to a gene: 0. Per germline, CDR1 MNHEY and CDR2 SMNVEV (reference sequence). CDR3 size: 14 residues. Here the CDR3 reads CASRGLAGGGELFF. For the CDR3, the DNA is TGTGCCAGCAGGGGACTAGCGGGAGGCGGGGAGCTGTTTTTT.